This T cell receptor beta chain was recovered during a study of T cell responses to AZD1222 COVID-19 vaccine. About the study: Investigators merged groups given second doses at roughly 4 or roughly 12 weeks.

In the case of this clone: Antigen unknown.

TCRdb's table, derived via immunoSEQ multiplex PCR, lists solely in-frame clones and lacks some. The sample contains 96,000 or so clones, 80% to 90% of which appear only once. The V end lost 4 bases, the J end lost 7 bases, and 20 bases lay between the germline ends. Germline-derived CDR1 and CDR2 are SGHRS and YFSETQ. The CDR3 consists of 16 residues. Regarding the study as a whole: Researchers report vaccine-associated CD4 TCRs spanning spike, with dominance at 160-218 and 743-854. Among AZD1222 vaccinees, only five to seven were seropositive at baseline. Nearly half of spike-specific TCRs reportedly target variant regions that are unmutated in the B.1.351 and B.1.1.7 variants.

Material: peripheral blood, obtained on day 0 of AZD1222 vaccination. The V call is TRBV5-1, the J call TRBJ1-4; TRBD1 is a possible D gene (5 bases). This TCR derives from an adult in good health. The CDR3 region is CASSPEQRGWVEKLFF. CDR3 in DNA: TGCGCCAGCAGCCCAGAGCAGCGGGGGTGGGTTGAAAAACTGTTTTTT.